This record covers a single T cell receptor (beta chain). The entry originates in a study of control samples from healthy donors and cancer patients. Generated by immunoSEQ multiplex PCR, the TCRdb table keeps only in-frame clones and is missing some. The sample holds about 160,000 clones; approximately 93% are singletons and the top ten take approximately 8%. The clonotype originates from a woman aged 40 to 50 in good health. Sequenced material: blood.

For the CDR3, the DNA is TGCGCCAGCACTAGGGACTCTGGGGCCAACGTCCTGACTTTC. The encoded protein is CASTRDSGANVLTF. The chain combines TRBV5-1 with TRBJ2-6; D gene ambiguous. Between the trimmed V and J ends, which lost 6 bases and 0 bases, there was a span of 7 bases. This CDR3 spans 14 amino acids. Per the germline V gene, CDR1 is SGHRS and CDR2 is YFSETQ.